This T cell receptor beta chain is drawn from a study of OX40 agonist ivuxolimab in advanced cancers. The repertoire was sequenced with immunoSEQ multiplex PCR; TCRdb's copy has only in-frame clones and lacks some. The sample includes under 80,000 clones, 88% of them seen just once. Germline values: CDR1 SGHRS, CDR2 YFSETQ. This CDR3 spans 14 amino acids. V gave up 4 bases and J gave up 2 bases, with 12 bases separating them. The material was CD4+ or CD8+ T cells sorted from blood, obtained in a trial of the OX40 agonist ivuxolimab. V and J are TRBV5-1 and TRBJ2-5; D is perhaps TRBD2 (6 bases). This clonotype originated in an adult with an advanced solid tumor such as melanoma, head and neck, liver or kidney cancer. In DNA, the CDR3 is TGCGCCAGCAGCGAGGGTAGCGGTCAAGAGACCCAGTACTTC. This translates into CASSEGSGQETQYF.